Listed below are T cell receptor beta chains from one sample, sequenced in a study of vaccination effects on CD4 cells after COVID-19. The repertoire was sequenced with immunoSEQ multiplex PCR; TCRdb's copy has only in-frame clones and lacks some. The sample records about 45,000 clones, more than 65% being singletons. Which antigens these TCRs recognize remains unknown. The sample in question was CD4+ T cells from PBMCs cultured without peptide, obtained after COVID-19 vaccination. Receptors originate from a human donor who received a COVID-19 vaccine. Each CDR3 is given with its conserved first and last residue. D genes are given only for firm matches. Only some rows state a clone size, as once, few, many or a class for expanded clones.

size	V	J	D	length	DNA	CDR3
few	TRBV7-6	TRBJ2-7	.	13	TGTGCCAGCAGCTTAGGGACGGAATACGAGCAGTACTTC	CASSLGTEYEQYF
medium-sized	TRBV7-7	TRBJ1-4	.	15	TGTGCCAGCAGCTCCGGTCGGGGTTCAAATGAAAAACTGTTTTTT	CASSSGRGSNEKLFF
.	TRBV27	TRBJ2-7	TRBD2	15	TGTGCCACAACTCCCGGGAGGGGTGAATACTACGAGCAGTACTTC	CATTPGRGEYYEQYF
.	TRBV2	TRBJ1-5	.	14	TGTGCCAGCAGTCCGGGACGGGGCAATCAGCCCCAGCATTTT	CASSPGRGNQPQHF
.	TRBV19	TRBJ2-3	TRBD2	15	TGTGCCAGTAGCCCGACTAGCGGAACCACAGATACGCAGTATTTT	CASSPTSGTTDTQYF
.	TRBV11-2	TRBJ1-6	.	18	TGTGCCAGCAGCCACCCCCAGGACAGTCTTCACCTGGGGTCACCCCTCCACTTT	CASSHPQDSLHLGSPLHF
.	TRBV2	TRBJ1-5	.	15	TGTGCCAGCAGTGAAACGCGGTCAAGAAGACAGCCCCAGCATTTT	CASSETRSRRQPQHF
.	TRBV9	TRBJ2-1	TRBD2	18	TGTGCCAGCAGCGTAGCTAGTGTAGCGGGGGGTATGGTTAATGAGCAGTTCTTC	CASSVASVAGGMVNEQFF
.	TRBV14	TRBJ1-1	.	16	TGTGCCAGCAGCCAAGAATTGTTACACCGGAACACTGAAGCTTTCTTT	CASSQELLHRNTEAFF
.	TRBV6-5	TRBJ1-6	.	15	TGTGCCAGCAGTTTCAGCCGCTCCTATAATTCACCCCTCCACTTT	CASSFSRSYNSPLHF
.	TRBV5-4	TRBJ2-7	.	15	TGTGCCAGCAGTTTGGATTGGACTCCTCGGGGCGAGCAGTACTTC	CASSLDWTPRGEQYF
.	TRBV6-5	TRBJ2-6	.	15	TGTGCCAGCAGTCTTCAGTTTCCCGGGGCCAACGTCCTGACTTTC	CASSLQFPGANVLTF
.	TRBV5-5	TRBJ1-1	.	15	TGTGCCAGCAGCCTTCTTATAGTAGGGAACACTGAAGCTTTCTTT	CASSLLIVGNTEAFF
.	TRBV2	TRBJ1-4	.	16	TGTGCCAGCAGTGGGTATGGCAGGGGCACTAATGAAAAACTGTTTTTT	CASSGYGRGTNEKLFF
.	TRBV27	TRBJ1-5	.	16	TGTGCCAGCAGCAGGACCGCCGTTTATAGCAATCAGCCCCAGCATTTT	CASSRTAVYSNQPQHF
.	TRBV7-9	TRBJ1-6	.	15	TGTGCCAGCAGCTTAGGTGGGGAATATAATTCACCCCTCCACTTT	CASSLGGEYNSPLHF
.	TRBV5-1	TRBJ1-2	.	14	TGCGCCAGCAGCTTGGGTTCCCAAACTTATGGCTACACCTTC	CASSLGSQTYGYTF
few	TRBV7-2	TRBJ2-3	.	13	TGTGCCAGCAGCTTTGAGGGGGCAGATACGCAGTATTTT	CASSFEGADTQYF
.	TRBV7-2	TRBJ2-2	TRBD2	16	TGTGCCAGCAGCCTAGCGGGGGGGCCGGGCACCGGGGAGCTGTTTTTT	CASSLAGGPGTGELFF
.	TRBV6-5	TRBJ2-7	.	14	TGTGCCAGCAGTTACTATGGGCTCTCCTACGAGCAGTACTTC	CASSYYGLSYEQYF
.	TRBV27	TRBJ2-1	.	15	TGTGCCAGCAGTTTGCGGGCGGGATCCTACAATGAGCAGTTCTTC	CASSLRAGSYNEQFF
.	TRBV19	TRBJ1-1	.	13	TGTGCCAGTAGTACCCGACAGGAGACTGAAGCTTTCTTT	CASSTRQETEAFF
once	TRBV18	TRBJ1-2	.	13	TGTGCCAGCTCACCGGGCAGGGACTATGGCTACACCTTC	CASSPGRDYGYTF
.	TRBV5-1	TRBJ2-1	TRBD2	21	TGCGCCAGCAGCTACACTACGGACTGGAAAGCGGGACTAGCGGCCTACAATGAGCAGTTCTTC	CASSYTTDWKAGLAAYNEQFF
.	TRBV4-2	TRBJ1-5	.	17	TGTGCCAGCAGCCAAGCTAACCTCGCTGTTGGGGATCAGCCCCAGCATTTT	CASSQANLAVGDQPQHF
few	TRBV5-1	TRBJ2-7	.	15	TGCGCCAGCAGCTTGGAGGGGCGGAGCTCCTACGAGCAGTACTTC	CASSLEGRSSYEQYF
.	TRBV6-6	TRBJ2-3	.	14	TGTGCCAGCAATCGCGGGACTAGCACAGATACGCAGTATTTT	CASNRGTSTDTQYF
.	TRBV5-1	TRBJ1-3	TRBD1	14	TGCGCCAGCAGCTTGCAACAGGGGGGAAACACCATATATTTT	CASSLQQGGNTIYF
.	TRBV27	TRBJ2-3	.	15	TGTGCCAGCAGTTCCCTGACACTAAGCACAGATACGCAGTATTTT	CASSSLTLSTDTQYF
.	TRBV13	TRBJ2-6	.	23	TGTGCCAGCAGCGCCCCTAGGGGGGCCGATTACGATTACTCTGGGGATGGGTCCAACGTCCTGACTTTC	CASSAPRGADYDYSGDGSNVLTF
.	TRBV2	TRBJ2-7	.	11	TGTGCCAGCAGTGGGACCCAGGGGAAGTACTTC	CASSGTQGKYF
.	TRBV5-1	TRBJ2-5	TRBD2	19	TGCGCCAGCAGCTTGGGGACTAGCGGGAGGGCCAGAAATCAAGAGACCCAGTACTTC	CASSLGTSGRARNQETQYF
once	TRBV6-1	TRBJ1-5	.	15	TGTGCCAGCAGTGAACTGGGAATAGGCAATCAGCCCCAGCATTTT	CASSELGIGNQPQHF
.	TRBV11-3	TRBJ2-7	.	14	TGTGCCAGCCCCCCAGATAGATATTCCTACGAGCAGTACTTC	CASPPDRYSYEQYF
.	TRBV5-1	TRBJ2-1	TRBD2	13	TGCGCCAGCAGAGACGGGAGGGACTATGAGCAGTTCTTC	CASRDGRDYEQFF
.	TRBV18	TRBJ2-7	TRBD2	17	TGTGCCAGCTCACCACCCTTCGGACTAGCGGGAGAGTACGAGCAGTACTTC	CASSPPFGLAGEYEQYF
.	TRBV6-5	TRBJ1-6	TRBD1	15	TGTGCCAGCAGTTTGGGGGACAGAGTAAATTCACCCCTCCACTTT	CASSLGDRVNSPLHF
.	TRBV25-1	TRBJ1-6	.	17	TGTGCCAGCAGTGAATTAACCGCAGGGTCCGTCGGTTCACCCCTCCACTTT	CASSELTAGSVGSPLHF
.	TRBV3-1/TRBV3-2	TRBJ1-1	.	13	TGTGCCAGCAGCCAAGACCGGACGTCCGAAGCTTTCTTT	CASSQDRTSEAFF
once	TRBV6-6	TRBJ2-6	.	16	TGTGCCAGCAGTTACTCGACGGGTGCTGGGGCCAACGTCCTGACTTTC	CASSYSTGAGANVLTF
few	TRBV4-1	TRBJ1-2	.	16	TGCGCCAGCAGCCAAGATTCAAAGGGGCTAAACTATGGCTACACCTTC	CASSQDSKGLNYGYTF
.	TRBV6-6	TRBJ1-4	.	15	TGTGCCAGCAGTTCCAACACCGGGAGGAGGGAAAAACTGTTTTTT	CASSSNTGRREKLFF